This paragraph covers one TCR beta chain sequence. The antigen is not known. These data originate in a study of shared clonotypes between healthy human individuals. Study summary: Donors, aged 18 to 49, were a couple of women and three men. Study conclusions and caveats: Sampling was confined to blood; repertoires within tissues likely differ.

Germline V lookup: CDR1 SEHNR, CDR2 FQNEAQ (reference sequence). The CDR3 has 15 residues. V lost 4 bases and J lost 7; bases outside the gene matches: 10. Per the original methods: Owing to the provision of junction-only sequences devoid of quality scores by immunoSEQ, filtering differed. TCRdb keeps only in-frame clones here, not all; method: immunoSEQ multiplex PCR. Clone size and the V and J calls come from that table; the DNA yielded D and trimming. The table records hundreds of thousands of clones, roughly three quarters of them present only once. For genomic DNA, unsorted samples relied on approximately 81 million PBMCs.

The specimen was PBMCs. The TCR was taken from a woman aged 40 to 55 in good health. Some clones in this sample may be carry-over from other donors' samples. J is TRBJ2-1 and V is TRBV7-9; 7 bases fit TRBD2. The CDR3 reads CASSSVGLDQNEQFF. The CDR3 DNA is TGTGCCAGCAGCTCGGTTGGACTAGATCAAAATGAGCAGTTCTTC.